This TCR beta chain comes out of a study of cytomegalovirus exposure and HLA in healthy donors. For the study at large: Earlier, 95 million to 120 million unique TCR beta sequences were recovered from 170 million or so T cells by an analysis.

The sample holds one count of this clone. The target antigen is unknown. The study's findings and limits: No immune exposure information besides CMV serostatus was available. V segments that were indistinguishable, TRBV6-2 and TRBV6-3 among them, were omitted from analysis. The classifier was said to identify cytomegalovirus status with high specificity and sensitivity.

The primer mix had 60 Vbeta and 13 Jbeta primers. Assay: immunoSEQ multiplex PCR; the TCRdb copy retains only in-frame clones and omits some. The data hold 100,000 to 150,000 clones, with roughly 80% observed a single time. This CDR3 is 16 amino acids long. Losses at the gene ends were 8 bases for V and 2 bases for J; bases not matched to a gene: 14. Germline V lookup: CDR1 MNHEY, CDR2 SMNVEV (reference sequence). The chain carries TRBV27 and TRBJ1-1, with 7 bases aligning to TRBD1. Sequenced sample: PBMCs. The clonotype was recovered from a man younger than 35 in good health and CMV-seropositive. CDR3: CASLPYGTARNTEAFF. DNA of the CDR3: TGTGCCAGCCTACCCTATGGGACAGCCAGAAACACTGAAGCTTTCTTT.